This T cell receptor beta chain was profiled in a study of T-cell memory formation after mild COVID-19. Study-wide background: In these data, TCR clusters were largely donor specific.

This clonotype was seen only a few times. The antigen is unknown. TCRdb independently ran MiXCR on the 5' RACE reads; one entry per CDR3 protein. Among some 350,000 distinct CDR3 sequences, 15% to 20% were seen once, and the ten largest hold 20% to 25%. Whole-study results and caveats: Clones contracting over day 15 to 85 were CD4/CD8 balanced, with later expanders leaning CD4+.

Input material: PBMCs or a T cell subset sorted from them (not recorded which). This TCR came from a man aged 18 to 30 who had mild COVID-19 (a few samples of this study predate the infection). Cell type and time point are not known.

The CDR3 loop reads CASSRRTQIYTGELFF. DNA of the CDR3: TGTGCCAGCAGCCGACGAACCCAAATTTACACCGGGGAGCTGTTTTTT. The gene calls are TRBV6-2 or TRBV6-3 and TRBJ2-2; D unclear. Trimming took off 6 bases at V and 3 bases at J, with 17 bases between the two ends. This CDR3 has 16 residues. CDR1 is MNHEY, CDR2 SVGEGT, per germline.